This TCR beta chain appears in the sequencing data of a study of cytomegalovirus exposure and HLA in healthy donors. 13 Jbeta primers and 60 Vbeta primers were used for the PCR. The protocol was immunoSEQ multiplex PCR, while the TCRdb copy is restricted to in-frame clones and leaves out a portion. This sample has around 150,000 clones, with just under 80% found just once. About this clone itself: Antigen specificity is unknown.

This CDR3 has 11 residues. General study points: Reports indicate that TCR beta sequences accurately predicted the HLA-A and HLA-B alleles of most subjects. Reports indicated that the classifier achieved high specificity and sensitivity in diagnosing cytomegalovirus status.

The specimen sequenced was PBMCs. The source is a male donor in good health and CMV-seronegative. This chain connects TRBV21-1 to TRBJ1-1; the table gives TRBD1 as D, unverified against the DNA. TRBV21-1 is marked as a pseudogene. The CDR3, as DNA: TGTGCCAGCAGCATACATGCTGAAGCTTTCTTT. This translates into CASSIHAEAFF.